This TCR beta chain was recovered during a study of CD8 T cells in ankylosing spondylitis. Study observations and caveats: In synovial fluid and blood from reactive arthritis, some motif variants were previously reported. According to the report, clones linked to the disease were significantly enriched in matched synovial fluid samples taken from ankylosing spondylitis patients.

TCRdb analysed the 5' RACE reads with MiXCR anew, one entry per CDR3 protein. The sample contains about 280,000 distinct CDR3 sequences, 20% of which appear only once. As for this clonotype: Antigen specificity is unknown.

The CDR3 contains 16 residues. Trimming removed 5 bases from V and 0 bases from J; junction bases left unmatched: 6. Germline CDR1 KGHSH, CDR2 LQKENI. This TCR was sampled from a male donor with ankylosing spondylitis or in good health (not recorded which). Sequencing used blood, either unsorted or a sorted T cell fraction (not recorded which). J is TRBJ1-5 and V is TRBV18, with 8 bases that match TRBD1. The CDR3 sequence is CASSADRGYSNQPQHF. The DNA for the CDR3 is TGTGCCAGCTCAGCAGACAGGGGCTATAGCAATCAGCCCCAGCATTTT. Filled out from reference TRBV18 and TRBJ1-5, the complete variable domain reads NAGVMQNPRHLVRRRGQEARLRCSPMKGHSHVYWYRQLPEEGLKFMVYLQKENIIDESGMPKERFSAEFPKEGPSILRIQQVVRGDSAAYFCASSADRGYSNQPQHFGDGTRLSIL.